This TCR beta chain was identified during a study of blood T cell repertoires in COVID-19. Study background: Sources were T cells, B-cell-depleted T cells, or PBMCs; the material itself was cDNA or gDNA.

The repertoire was sequenced with immunoSEQ multiplex PCR; TCRdb's copy has only in-frame clones and lacks some. In the table there are fewer than 400,000 clones, around nine tenths of which are singletons. The CDR3 is made up of 14 amino acids. The germline V gene has CDR1 SGHAT and CDR2 FQNNGV. V shed 7 bases and J shed 4 bases, with 16 bases lying between them. The chain joins TRBV11-2 to TRBJ2-5, with D possibly matching TRBD2 (7 bases). This receptor was identified in a human donor in a cohort sampled during active COVID-19. The sample consisted of peripheral blood. This CDR3 is CASMPLGGGETQYF. CDR3 bases: TGTGCCAGCATGCCCTTGGGAGGGGGAGAGACCCAGTACTTC.